These T cell receptor beta chains were read from a single sample in a study of HIV-infected patients and healthy controls. TCRdb ran MiXCR on the 5' RACE reads and lists one entry per CDR3 protein. The repertoire consists of under 9,000 distinct CDR3 sequences, with around 8.3% occurring once and the leading ten covering approximately 9.3%. This material consisted of blood, taken before antiretroviral therapy. Receptors were obtained from an adult with HIV infection. CDR3s include the opening cysteine and the closing phenylalanine or tryptophan. A D gene is named only where the DNA matches it firmly. Expanded clones get a size class; other rows say once, few or many, or leave the size out.

TRBV4-1,many,NA,TRBJ2-7,TGCGCCAGCAGCCAGGAACTACAGGGTACCTACGAGCAGTACTTC,CASSQELQGTYEQYF
TRBV25-1,NA,NA,TRBJ1-2,TGTGCCAGCGCTACAGGGCCGGGGTATGGCTACACCTTC,CASATGPGYGYTF
TRBV20-1,medium-sized,NA,TRBJ2-7,TGCAGTGCTACTTGGGAAACAAGGCAGTACTTC,CSATWETRQYF
TRBV24-1,NA,TRBD2,TRBJ2-1,TGTGCCACCAGTGATTTTAGGGGACTAGCGGGAGCTAGTTACAATGAGCAGTTCTTC,CATSDFRGLAGASYNEQFF
TRBV9,many,TRBD1,TRBJ2-3,TGTGCCAGCAGCGTTGACAGGGCAGGCACAGATACGCAGTATTTT,CASSVDRAGTDTQYF
TRBV7-9,once,NA,TRBJ1-1,TGTGCCAGCAGCCCGCAGGGCACACTAAGCACTGAAGCTTTCTTT,CASSPQGTLSTEAFF
TRBV6-5,many,NA,TRBJ2-3,TGTGCCAGCAGACGCTCGGGTGGGAGACAGACAGATACGCAGTATTTT,CASRRSGGRQTDTQYF
TRBV6-1,medium-sized,NA,TRBJ1-2,TGTGCCAGCAGTCCTCCCCCGGTGGCGGCTAGACTCTATGGCTACACCTTC,CASSPPPVAARLYGYTF
TRBV29-1,medium-sized,NA,TRBJ1-1,TGCAGCGTTGACGGCGGTCGGAACACTGAAGCTTTCTTT,CSVDGGRNTEAFF
TRBV19,many,NA,TRBJ2-1,TGTGCCAGTAGTTTCCGGGAGTTCGGAATCGGGCAGTTCTTC,CASSFREFGIGQFF
TRBV6-5,many,NA,TRBJ2-2,TGTGCCAGCAGCCTCAGGGCGGGGGCGGGGACCGGGGAGCTGTTTTTT,CASSLRAGAGTGELFF
TRBV20-1,many,NA,TRBJ2-7,TGCAGTGCTCTCGGACAGGAGGGGACCTACGAGCAGTACTTC,CSALGQEGTYEQYF
TRBV27,many,TRBD1,TRBJ1-2,TGTGCCAGCAGTCTTAGGAATCCGGGACAGGTATCTTCAGGCGGCTACACCTTC,CASSLRNPGQVSSGGYTF
TRBV7-9,medium-sized,NA,TRBJ1-4,TGTGCCAGCAGCCTTCGGGGAGAGTATGGCACTAATGAAAAACTGTTTTTT,CASSLRGEYGTNEKLFF
TRBV5-1,medium-sized,NA,TRBJ1-4,TGCGCCAGCAGCAACTTCAGGGGACCTAATGAAAAACTGTTTTTT,CASSNFRGPNEKLFF
TRBV25-1,many,TRBD2,TRBJ2-4,TGTGCCAGCAGTGATTCGGGGGGGGGACTAGCAGCAAACATTCAGTACTTC,CASSDSGGGLAANIQYF
TRBV19,many,TRBD2,TRBJ2-3,TGTGCCAGTAGTGAAGGACTAGCGGGAGCCACAGATACGCAGTATTTT,CASSEGLAGATDTQYF
TRBV10-1,medium-sized,NA,TRBJ2-3,TGCGCCAGCAGTGAGTCTGTGGCCCCGCCGGAGGATACGCAGTATTTT,CASSESVAPPEDTQYF
TRBV3-1,many,NA,TRBJ2-5,TGTGCCAGCAGCCAAGCTAGGCAAGAGACCCAGTACTTC,CASSQARQETQYF
TRBV29-1,medium-sized,TRBD1,TRBJ2-7,TGCAGCGTTGTCGGGACAGCCTCCCCCTACGAGCAGTACTTC,CSVVGTASPYEQYF
TRBV12-3/TRBV12-4,medium-sized,TRBD1,TRBJ1-6,TGTGCCAGCAGTGTCCTACAGGGGGGAGGCTCACCCCTCCACTTT,CASSVLQGGGSPLHF
TRBV7-2,medium-sized,TRBD2,TRBJ2-1,TGTGCCAGCACCCCTCCTAGCGGGAGAGGGAATGAGCAGTTCTTC,CASTPPSGRGNEQFF
TRBV14,few,TRBD1,TRBJ2-7,TGTGCCAGCAGCCAAGTCTTTGGGGACAGACCCTACGAGCAGTACTTC,CASSQVFGDRPYEQYF
TRBV7-7,many,TRBD2,TRBJ2-5,TGTGCTAGCAGCTTAGGGTTAGCGGGAGGCCCCTTGGAGACCCAGTACTTC,CASSLGLAGGPLETQYF
TRBV12-3/TRBV12-4,medium-sized,TRBD1,TRBJ1-2,TGTGCCAGCAGTTTACCGGGACAGGGCTATGGCTACACCTTC,CASSLPGQGYGYTF
TRBV6-2/TRBV6-3,medium-sized,TRBD1,TRBJ2-1,TGTGCCAGCAGTCGGCCCTCGGGGACAGTCTACAATGAGCAGTTCTTC,CASSRPSGTVYNEQFF
TRBV6-2/TRBV6-3,medium-sized,NA,TRBJ1-5,TGTGCCAGCAGTCCAACTAGCAATCAGCCCCAGCATTTT,CASSPTSNQPQHF
TRBV20-1,few,TRBD2,TRBJ2-1,TGCAGTGCTAGAGCATTAGGCCCTCTAGCGGGAGCCGACAATGAGCAGTTCTTC,CSARALGPLAGADNEQFF
TRBV27,many,NA,TRBJ2-4,TGTGCCAGCAGTTTTGAGGGATCCCTAGCCAAAAACATTCAGTACTTC,CASSFEGSLAKNIQYF